These 25 T cell receptor beta chains were all obtained from the same sample, sequenced in a study of T cells in Graves' hyperthyroidism and ophthalmopathy. It was RNA transcripts that yielded the amplified TCR beta CDR3 regions. The TCR CDR3 was amplified in a first-round RT-PCR using the HTBI primer set. TCRdb re-called the multiplex PCR reads with MiXCR, one entry per CDR3 protein. The table records about 500,000 distinct CDR3 sequences, over 15% of them present only once. Sequenced sample: blood. These receptors came from a young woman with Graves' hyperthyroidism.

The V gene is TRBV7-9, the J gene TRBJ2-3; D is unresolved. Trimming pared 3 bases from V and 6 bases from J, leaving 13 bases between. Germline values: CDR1 SEHNR, CDR2 FQNEAQ (reference sequence). The CDR3 is made up of 14 amino acids. The CDR3 region has the DNA TGTGCCAGCAGCTTCCCCACATATACGGATACGCAGTATTTT. Amino acids: CASSFPTYTDTQYF.

This clonotype was seen many times. The chain joins TRBV20-1 to TRBJ2-7; tentatively, D is TRBD2 (5 bases). Trimming shortened V by 6 bases and J by 2 bases, and 20 bases separated the two germline ends. This CDR3 is 15 amino acids long. The V gene's germline CDR1 is DFQATT and CDR2 SNEGSKA (reference sequence). CDR3 sequence (DNA): TGCAGTGCGACTACCGACGGATGGAGCACCTACGAGCAGTACTTC. As protein: CSATTDGWSTYEQYF.

This clonotype has only a few counts. This rearrangement joins TRBV20-1 to TRBJ2-1; tentative D call: TRBD2 (5 bases). Trimming took 4 bases from V and 8 from J, leaving 18 bases between them. The CDR3 runs 14 residues. From germline, CDR1 is DFQATT and CDR2 SNEGSKA (reference sequence). The CDR3, as DNA: TGCAGTGCTACCCAAACTTATAGCGCCGATGAGCAGTTCTTC. This encodes CSATQTYSADEQFF.

The table lists this clonotype with many counts. The chain recombines TRBV11-2 with TRBJ2-1; 8 nucleotides agree with TRBD1. With V trimmed by 3 bases and J by 6 bases, 7 bases remained unmatched. Germline V lookup: CDR1 SGHAT, CDR2 FQNNGV. CDR3 size: 15 residues. The CDR3 is CASSFGQGSRNEQFF. The CDR3 region has the DNA TGTGCCAGCAGCTTCGGACAGGGCTCTCGCAATGAGCAGTTCTTC. Complete variable domain (other parts from reference TRBV11-2 and TRBJ2-1): EAGVAQSPRYKIIEKRQSVAFWCNPISGHATLYWYQQILGQGPKLLIQFQNNGVVDDSQLPKDRFSAERLKGVDSTLKIQPAKLEDSAVYLCASSFGQGSRNEQFFGPGTRLTVL.

This clonotype has ten or more counts. The chain has TRBV20-1 and TRBJ2-1, with no clear D. The germline V gene encodes CDR1 DFQATT and CDR2 SNEGSKA (reference sequence). The CDR3 length is 13 residues. The V end was cut by 7 bases, the J end by 1 base, with 11 bases between. CDR3 amino acids: CSGVKLSYNEQFF. The CDR3, as DNA: TGCAGTGGGGTTAAACTGTCCTACAATGAGCAGTTCTTC.

The chain links TRBV27 to TRBJ2-5, with D perhaps given as TRBD1 or TRBD2 (5 bases each). This CDR3 is built from 15 residues. Germline CDR1 reads MNHEY; CDR2 reads SMNVEV (reference sequence). With 0 bases removed from V and 4 bases from J, the gap between germline ends came to 12 bases. The CDR3 loop is CASSLSAGTGETQYF. DNA for the CDR3: TGTGCCAGCAGTTTATCTGCTGGGACGGGAGAGACCCAGTACTTC.

This clonotype has more than one count but fewer than ten. The rearrangement links TRBV7-9 to TRBJ2-5, with a tentative D call TRBD2 (6 bases). V gave up 0 bases and J gave up 2 bases, with 7 bases separating them. This CDR3 is built from 14 residues. Looked up from germline, CDR1 is SEHNR and CDR2 is FQNEAQ (reference sequence). The chain's CDR3 is CASSLARGQETQYF. The DNA for the CDR3 is TGTGCCAGCAGCTTAGCGCGGGGACAAGAGACCCAGTACTTC.

This clonotype appeared many times. The genes are TRBV28 and TRBJ2-7, with D hard to call. With 3 bases removed from V and 0 bases from J, the gap between germline ends came to 12 bases. This CDR3 is built from 15 residues. The V gene's germline CDR1 is MDHEN and CDR2 SYDVKM. In DNA form, the CDR3 reads TGTGCCAGCAGTTTGGGGTCGCGGTCCTCCTACGAGCAGTACTTC. Amino acid sequence: CASSLGSRSSYEQYF.

This clonotype was seen repeatedly, ten times or more. The gene calls are TRBV7-2 and TRBJ2-5; TRBD2 matches 8 bases. The CDR3 is 15 residues long. V dropped 3 bases and J dropped 4; count of bases not matched to a gene: 7. Per germline, CDR1 SGHTA and CDR2 FQGNSA. This chain's CDR3 is CASSLEAGDRETQYF. DNA of the CDR3: TGTGCCAGCAGCTTGGAAGCGGGAGACAGAGAGACCCAGTACTTC.

The V and J genes are TRBV7-9 and TRBJ2-5; D ambiguous. The CDR3 is made up of 15 amino acids. Trimming removed 4 bases at V and 1 base at J, with 13 bases between. Per germline, CDR1 SEHNR and CDR2 FQNEAQ (reference sequence). In nucleotides, the CDR3 is TGTGCCAGCAGCTCCGAGGTCGTGGCCCAAGAGACCCAGTACTTC. The encoded protein is CASSSEVVAQETQYF.

This clonotype was seen repeatedly, ten times or more. The chain combines TRBV20-1 with TRBJ1-2; D is uncertain. The ends were cut back, 0 bases at V and 1 base at J, with 15 bases in the middle. CDR1 DFQATT and CDR2 SNEGSKA come from the germline V gene (reference sequence). The CDR3 sequence is 16 residues long. CDR3 sequence: CSAREGGHLFNYGYTF. In nucleotides, the CDR3 is TGCAGTGCTAGAGAGGGAGGGCACCTATTTAACTATGGCTACACCTTC.

At least ten counts were recorded for this clonotype. The V call is TRBV27, the J call TRBJ1-4; TRBD1 matches at 7 bases. V trimming: 0 bases; J trimming: 5 bases; junction bases outside the gene matches: 6. The CDR3 spans 16 residues. Germline CDR1 is MNHEY and CDR2 is SMNVEV (reference sequence). The CDR3 DNA sequence: TGTGCCAGCAGTTTATCAGGGGGCTCTCGGAATGAAAAACTGTTTTTT. As protein: CASSLSGGSRNEKLFF.

This clonotype was seen many times. The chain joins TRBV7-9 to TRBJ2-7; unclear D gene. Germline CDR1 SEHNR, CDR2 FQNEAQ (reference sequence). The CDR3 runs 12 residues. V dropped 4 bases and J dropped 3 bases, with 7 bases sitting between them. CDR3 nucleotide sequence: TGTGCCAGCAGCTCTGGAATCTACGAGCAGTACTTC. This encodes CASSSGIYEQYF.

In its sample, this clonotype was seen many times. The chain uses TRBV6-5 and TRBJ1-1; no firm D call. The CDR3 is made up of 16 amino acids. CDR1 and CDR2 (germline): MNHEY, SVGAGI. Trimming took off 2 bases at V and 3 bases at J, with 16 bases between the two ends. The CDR3 sequence: CASSYLTTRRHTEAFF. In DNA form, the CDR3 reads TGTGCCAGCAGTTACCTTACGACTCGACGGCACACTGAAGCTTTCTTT.

There are many counts of this clonotype. CDR3 sequence: CASSTPGGGHTEAFF. Here the CDR3 DNA reads TGTGCCAGCAGCACACCCGGAGGGGGACATACTGAAGCTTTCTTT. This chain joins TRBV7-2 and TRBJ1-1; D perhaps matches TRBD1 (6 bases). The CDR3 length is 15 residues. The V and J ends lost 5 bases and 5 bases respectively, with 18 bases between them. Germline CDR1 is SGHTA and CDR2 is FQGNSA.

The chain is built from TRBV20-1 and TRBJ2-2; D might be TRBD1 or TRBD2, each matching 5 bases. Germline V lookup: CDR1 DFQATT, CDR2 SNEGSKA (reference sequence). CDR3 length equals 13 residues. Trimming left V 3 bases short and J 4 bases short, with 9 bases between. The CDR3 region has the DNA TGCAGTGCTAGCCGGGGCGGCACCGGGGAGCTGTTTTTT. Amino acids: CSASRGGTGELFF.

This clonotype was counted ten times or more. The CDR3 loop reads CASSLGGGPSDTQYF. CDR3 nucleotides: TGTGCCAGCAGTTTAGGGGGGGGGCCTAGTGATACGCAGTATTTT. The chain couples TRBV12-3 or TRBV12-4 to TRBJ2-3, with D possibly being TRBD2 (7 bases). V was trimmed by 1 base and J by 6 bases, leaving 14 bases between them. The CDR3 extends over 15 amino acids.

This clonotype was seen repeatedly, ten times or more. The V call is TRBV20-1, the J call TRBJ2-1; tentative D call: TRBD1 (5 bases). The V gene lost 5 bases and the J gene lost 1 base, with 18 bases spanning the gap. The V gene's germline CDR1 is DFQATT and CDR2 SNEGSKA (reference sequence). This CDR3 region has 16 residues. The CDR3 DNA follows: TGCAGTGCTGGGGAATACAGGATGAGGTCCTACAATGAGCAGTTCTTC. Translated: CSAGEYRMRSYNEQFF.

This clonotype was picked up many times. This sequence joins TRBV10-3 and TRBJ2-2; D uncertain. V was shortened by 7 bases and J by 0 bases, with 12 bases between the two germline ends. The CDR3 spans 15 residues. Germline assignment: CDR1 ENHRY and CDR2 SYGVKD. CDR3 in amino acids: CAITVGLANTGELFF. CDR3 in DNA: TGTGCCATCACCGTCGGGCTCGCGAACACCGGGGAGCTGTTTTTT.

This chain joins TRBV6-1 and TRBJ1-5; TRBD1 matches 10 bases. The CDR3 is 18 amino acids. The germline gives CDR1 MNHNS, CDR2 SASEGT. Trimming cost V 6 bases and J 7 bases; bases outside gene matches: 18. The CDR3 DNA sequence: TGTGCCAGCAGCCTTACCGGGACAGGGGAATCGCTGGGACAGCCCCAGCATTTT. Translating it yields CASSLTGTGESLGQPQHF.

This clonotype was recorded many times. The rearrangement links TRBV29-1 to TRBJ1-2, with D maybe TRBD1 (5 bases). The CDR3 extends over 13 amino acids. Trimming took 6 bases from V and 6 from J, leaving 17 bases between them. Per the germline V gene, CDR1 is SQVTM and CDR2 is ANQGSEA. The CDR3 region has the DNA TGCAGCGTGTTGGGGCTTGGGTACCATGGCTACACCTTC. Translation gives CSVLGLGYHGYTF.

In its sample, this clonotype was seen a few times. J is TRBJ2-1 and V is TRBV19; TRBD2 matches 7 bases. J gave up 4 bases and V 4 bases, and 7 bases lay outside the gene matches. The CDR3 is 15 residues long. Germline CDR1 LNHDA, CDR2 SQIVND (reference sequence). CDR3 in amino acids: CASSRVGGQYNEQFF. The CDR3 bases are TGTGCCAGTAGTAGGGTGGGAGGGCAATACAATGAGCAGTTCTTC.

This clonotype has ten or more counts. CDR3: CSVEAGQGVRQYF. CDR3 coding DNA: TGCAGCGTTGAAGCGGGACAGGGGGTAAGGCAGTACTTC. The rearrangement links TRBV29-1 to TRBJ2-7; 11 nucleotides align to TRBD1. The V and J ends lost 1 base and 9 bases, in that order; junction bases with no gene match: 5. The CDR3 has 13 amino acids. The germline gives CDR1 SQVTM, CDR2 ANQGSEA.

The J gene is TRBJ2-1, the V gene TRBV28, with TRBD1 matching over 8 bases. The CDR3 is 14 residues long. With 11 bases clipped from V and 5 bases from J, the junction kept 11 bases outside the gene matches. From germline, CDR1 is MDHEN and CDR2 SYDVKM. Here the CDR3 reads CAASDRGADNEQFF. DNA for the CDR3: TGTGCCGCATCCGACAGGGGCGCAGACAATGAGCAGTTCTTC.

This clonotype was counted at least ten times. The chain links TRBV12-3 or TRBV12-4 to TRBJ2-3; perhaps TRBD2 as D (5 bases). The CDR3 extends over 16 amino acids. The germline V and J ends were trimmed by 5 bases and 2 bases, with 17 bases remaining between them. The CDR3 sequence: CASSLKLVGNTDTQYF. The CDR3 nucleotides are TGTGCCAGCAGTCTAAAACTAGTAGGGAACACAGATACGCAGTATTTT.